The 14 T cell receptor beta chains below come from one sample, sequenced in a study of patients and donors after allogeneic stem cell transplantation. Each CDR3 protein gets one entry after TCRdb re-called the RT-PCR reads with MiXCR. The sample lists about 150,000 distinct CDR3 sequences, about 40% occurring once. Input material: blood, either unsorted or a sorted T cell fraction (not recorded which). The source is a human donor who was either an allogeneic HSCT recipient or a stem cell or donor lymphocyte infusion donor (not recorded which). It is not recorded whose cells these are; they may come from a transplant donor.

The genes are TRBV25-1 and TRBJ1-6; TRBD1 aligns across 8 bases. V gave up 0 bases and J gave up 9 bases; unmatched junction bases: 7. CDR1 MGHDK and CDR2 SYGVNS come from the germline V gene. CDR3 length equals 16 residues. The DNA for the CDR3 is TGTGCCAGCAGTGAATACCCAGGGGGCCATGGTTCACCCCTCCACTTT. This encodes CASSEYPGGHGSPLHF.

The rearrangement uses TRBV29-1 and TRBJ1-6; D possibly corresponds to TRBD1 (5 bases). V lost 6 bases and J 5 bases, leaving 11 bases between the germline ends. Germline V gene lookup returns CDR1 SQVTM and CDR2 ANQGSEA. This CDR3 spans 13 amino acids. CDR3: CSVVQGDNSPLHF. Written as DNA, the CDR3 is TGCAGCGTGGTACAAGGGGATAATTCACCCCTCCACTTT.

The gene calls are TRBV28 and TRBJ1-2, with no clear D. Per germline, CDR1 MDHEN and CDR2 SYDVKM. V lost 1 base and J 0 bases, leaving 9 bases between the germline ends. CDR3 size: 15 residues. The CDR3 spells CASSLLAATNYGYTF. CDR3 sequence (DNA): TGTGCCAGCAGTTTATTGGCAGCAACTAACTATGGCTACACCTTC.

The chain joins TRBV9 to TRBJ2-7, with 11 bases that match TRBD2. CDR3 size: 15 residues. After removal of 5 bases from V and 8 bases from J, the junction contained 12 bases not matched to a gene. Germline-derived CDR1 and CDR2 are SGDLS and YYNGEE. CDR3: CASSLGLAGVSQQYF. The DNA for the CDR3 is TGTGCCAGCAGTCTTGGACTAGCGGGCGTATCACAGCAGTACTTC.

As for this clonotype: The CDR3 does not close with the conserved phenylalanine or tryptophan, likely indicating a read error. The chain combines TRBV30 with TRBJ1-2; D is unclear. Trimming took 5 bases from V and 2 from J, leaving 6 bases between them. The CDR3 has 11 residues. Per the germline V gene, CDR1 is GTSNPN and CDR2 is SVGIG (reference sequence). DNA for the CDR3: TGTGCCTGGGAGGGCAACTATGGCTACACCTAC. This gives the protein CAWEGNYGYTY.

The chain has TRBV6-1 and TRBJ1-5, with D tentatively TRBD1 (5 bases). The V gene's germline CDR1 is MNHNS and CDR2 SASEGT. This CDR3 is 15 amino acids long. V shed 3 bases and J shed 0 bases, with 9 bases lying between them. In nucleotides, the CDR3 is TGTGCCAGCAGTGAGTTACAGGATAGCAATCAGCCCCAGCATTTT. This translates into CASSELQDSNQPQHF.

The V gene is TRBV6-5, the J gene TRBJ2-3, with 8 nucleotides matching TRBD2. Germline V CDR1 and CDR2: MNHEY, SVGAGI. V trimming: 2 bases; J trimming: 5 bases; junction bases outside the gene matches: 9. The CDR3 length is 16 residues. The CDR3 nucleotides read TGTGCCAGCAGTTACAGGACTAGCACCCTCGGAGATACGCAGTATTTT. Protein: CASSYRTSTLGDTQYF.

The chain carries TRBV6-2 or TRBV6-3 and TRBJ1-5; 8 bases agree with TRBD1. This CDR3 has 16 residues. CDR1 and CDR2 (germline): MNHEY, SVGEGT. J was trimmed by 2 bases and V by 2 bases; bases with no gene match: 5. CDR3 DNA sequence: TGTGCCAGCAGTTACCTAGGACAGGGTGGCAATCAGCCCCAGCATTTT. Amino acid sequence: CASSYLGQGGNQPQHF.

The chain joins TRBV5-6 to TRBJ1-4; D is possibly TRBD1 (5 bases). The CDR3 consists of 13 residues. Trimming took 4 bases from V and 8 from J, leaving 12 bases between them. The germline V gene has CDR1 SGHDT and CDR2 YYEEEE. The CDR3: CASSNDGAEKLFF. In DNA, the CDR3 is TGTGCCAGCAGCAACGACGGGGCGGAAAAACTGTTTTTT. Complete variable domain (other parts from reference TRBV5-6 and TRBJ1-4): DAGVTQSPTHLIKTRGQQVTLRCSPKSGHDTVSWYQQALGQGPQFIFQYYEEEERQRGNFPDRFSGHQFPNYSSELNVNALLLGDSALYLCASSNDGAEKLFFGSGTQLSVL.

This clonotype occurred many times. CDR3 DNA sequence: TGTGCCAGCAGTCCTCCAGGGGTCAGTGGCTACACCTTC. Translation gives CASSPPGVSGYTF. The J gene is TRBJ1-2, the V gene TRBV12-3 or TRBV12-4, with D possibly TRBD1 on 6 matching bases. There are 13 residues in the CDR3. V lost 5 bases and J lost 7, with 14 bases in between.

This chain links TRBV24-1 with TRBJ1-3; D is ambiguous. Trimming took 4 bases from V and 0 from J, leaving 15 bases between them. CDR3 length equals 17 residues. Germline V gene sequence: CDR1 KGHDR, CDR2 SFDVKD. The CDR3 protein is CATSDPRPQYSGNTIYF. The CDR3 DNA sequence: TGTGCCACCAGTGACCCGAGACCCCAGTACTCTGGAAACACCATATATTTT.

This sequence joins TRBV13 and TRBJ2-1; TRBD2 matches at 11 bases. Germline assignment: CDR1 PRHDT and CDR2 FYEKMQ (reference sequence). This CDR3 comprises 14 residues. Trimming took 5 bases from V and 6 from J; bases not matched to a gene: 3. As DNA, the CDR3 is TGTGCCAGCAGCAGGGGGACTAGCGGCAATGAGCAGTTCTTC. Translating it yields CASSRGTSGNEQFF.

The V call is TRBV5-1, the J call TRBJ1-4; 7 nucleotides align to TRBD1. Germline CDR1 SGHRS, CDR2 YFSETQ. The CDR3 extends over 13 amino acids. The J segment lost 6 bases and the V segment lost 5 bases, leaving 4 bases of the junction unmatched. Here the CDR3 reads CASRDRLHEKLFF. The CDR3 bases are TGCGCCAGCAGGGACAGGCTCCATGAAAAACTGTTTTTT.

This clonotype has only a few counts. The chain combines TRBV29-1 with TRBJ1-2, with D unresolved. There are 14 residues in the CDR3. Germline V lookup: CDR1 SQVTM, CDR2 ANQGSEA. The V end lost 7 bases, the J end lost 0 bases, and 15 bases lay between the germline ends. CDR3 sequence (DNA): TGCAGCGCCCAATCAAATCCTTCTAACTATGGCTACACCTTC. This codes for CSAQSNPSNYGYTF.